Shown below are 12 T cell receptor beta chains from a single sample sequenced in a study of control samples from healthy donors and cancer patients. Here immunoSEQ multiplex PCR was the method, and the copy in TCRdb shows in-frame clones only, minus some. Among some 87,000 clones listed, around 83% were seen once. The sample taken for sequencing was PBMCs. The receptor set was obtained from a man between 60 and 75 years old with head and neck cancer.

The chain employs TRBV27 and TRBJ2-2; 12 nucleotides align to TRBD1. Losses at the gene ends were 5 bases for V and 7 bases for J; bases not matched to a gene: 8. This CDR3 has 16 amino acids. Germline V gene sequence: CDR1 MNHEY, CDR2 SMNVEV (reference sequence). CDR3 nucleotides: TGTGCCAGCAGTCGTGGGGACAGGGGGCGTAGCGGGGAGCTGTTTTTT. As protein: CASSRGDRGRSGELFF.

This chain connects TRBV9 to TRBJ2-3; D not resolved. In germline, CDR1 is SGDLS, CDR2 YYNGEE. The CDR3 runs to 15 residues. V lost 1 base to trimming and J lost 2 bases, with 11 bases between them. DNA of the CDR3: TGTGCCAGCAGCGTAAATAATGGTTACACAGATACGCAGTATTTT. Protein sequence: CASSVNNGYTDTQYF. Full variable domain (rest looked up from reference TRBV9 and TRBJ2-3): DSGVTQTPKHLITATGQRVTLRCSPRSGDLSVYWYQQSLDQGLQFLIQYYNGEERAKGNILERFSAQQFPDLHSELNLSSLELGDSALYFCASSVNNGYTDTQYFGPGTRLTVL.

The J gene is TRBJ1-1, the V gene TRBV4-2; 10 positions match TRBD1. This CDR3 contains 16 residues. CDR1 is LGHNA and CDR2 is YNFKEQ in the germline V gene. With 2 bases clipped from V and 6 bases from J, the junction kept 9 bases outside the gene matches. The CDR3 DNA is TGTGCCAGCAGCCAACTCCTAGGACAGGGGGGATCTGAAGCTTTCTTT. Translated: CASSQLLGQGGSEAFF.

The genes are TRBV28 and TRBJ2-1; TRBD2 matches 14 bases. After removal of 4 bases from V and 6 bases from J, the junction contained 5 bases not matched to a gene. Germline V gene lookup returns CDR1 MDHEN and CDR2 SYDVKM. This CDR3 region has 16 residues. The CDR3 bases are TGTGCCAGCAGTTCCTCGGGACTAGCGGGAGTCAATGAGCAGTTCTTC. It yields the protein CASSSSGLAGVNEQFF.

In this sample, this clone turned up once. The chain recombines TRBV28 with TRBJ2-7; 9 bases are a match to TRBD2. CDR3 length: 15 amino acids. The V and J ends lost 6 bases and 5 bases, in that order; junction bases with no gene match: 11. Per the germline V gene, CDR1 is MDHEN and CDR2 is SYDVKM. The CDR3 DNA sequence: TGTGCCAGCAGCGGTGCCGGGACTAGCATGCACGAGCAGTACTTC. The encoded protein is CASSGAGTSMHEQYF.

This clone has a single count. The rearrangement uses TRBV18 and TRBJ1-5, with a tentative D call TRBD1 (5 bases). Germline assignment: CDR1 KGHSH and CDR2 LQKENI. This CDR3 has 14 residues. Trimming removed 2 bases at V and 7 bases at J, with 12 bases between. The DNA of the CDR3 is TGTGCCAGCTCACCAGGGGCAGGTGGACAGCCCCAGCATTTT. Translation: CASSPGAGGQPQHF. Using reference TRBV18 and TRBJ1-5 for the parts outside the CDR3, the full variable domain is NAGVMQNPRHLVRRRGQEARLRCSPMKGHSHVYWYRQLPEEGLKFMVYLQKENIIDESGMPKERFSAEFPKEGPSILRIQQVVRGDSAAYFCASSPGAGGQPQHFGDGTRLSIL.

The chain combines TRBV5-1 with TRBJ2-1; D remains unclear. Deletions cut 0 bases from V and 6 bases from J, with 7 bases between. The CDR3 has 13 amino acids. Germline V CDR1 and CDR2: SGHRS, YFSETQ. The CDR3 spells CASSLVVPNEQFF. Here the CDR3 DNA reads TGCGCCAGCAGCTTGGTTGTGCCCAATGAGCAGTTCTTC.

This clone appeared once. The chain is built from TRBV11-3 and TRBJ2-7, with D possibly being TRBD2 (5 bases). The CDR3 contains 12 residues. CDR1 is SGHNT, CDR2 YENEEA, per germline. The germline V and J ends were trimmed by 2 bases and 3 bases, with 5 bases remaining between them. CDR3 in DNA: TGTGCCAGCAGCTTAAGCGGCTACGAGCAGTACTTC. Amino acid sequence: CASSLSGYEQYF.

The chain uses TRBV6-4 and TRBJ2-2; 8 bases fit TRBD1. The CDR3 extends over 13 amino acids. V gave up 6 bases and J gave up 5 bases; unmatched junction bases: 2. Germline V CDR1 and CDR2: MRHNA, SNTAGT. CDR3 DNA sequence: TGTGCCAGCAGAGGACAGGGTACCGGGGAGCTGTTTTTT. Protein sequence: CASRGQGTGELFF.

This clone was seen only once. The rearrangement uses TRBV25-1 and TRBJ2-6; tentatively, D is TRBD1 (5 bases). V dropped 4 bases and J dropped 2 bases, with 18 bases sitting between them. Germline V lookup: CDR1 MGHDK, CDR2 SYGVNS. The CDR3 runs 18 residues. The CDR3 is CASSGFQGDGAGANVLTF. The CDR3 bases are TGTGCCAGCAGTGGATTTCAGGGTGACGGCGCTGGGGCCAACGTCCTGACTTTC.

This sequence joins TRBV6-5 and TRBJ2-1; 13 bases are a match to TRBD2. The J segment lost 7 bases and the V segment lost 7 bases, leaving 1 base of the junction unmatched. Germline V lookup: CDR1 MNHEY, CDR2 SVGAGI. The CDR3 extends over 13 amino acids. CDR3 coding DNA: TGTGCCAGCAAACTAGCGGGAGGGAATGAGCAGTTCTTC. This encodes CASKLAGGNEQFF.

The chain is built from TRBV29-1 and TRBJ2-1, with D perhaps being TRBD1 or TRBD2 (8 bases each). This CDR3 has 14 amino acids. Trimming stripped 7 bases from V and 7 bases from J, with 20 bases between. Germline V gives CDR1 SQVTM, CDR2 ANQGSEA. As DNA, the CDR3 is TGCAGCGCCTCAGGGGGCACGGGGGGGAATGAGCAGTTCTTC. This encodes CSASGGTGGNEQFF.